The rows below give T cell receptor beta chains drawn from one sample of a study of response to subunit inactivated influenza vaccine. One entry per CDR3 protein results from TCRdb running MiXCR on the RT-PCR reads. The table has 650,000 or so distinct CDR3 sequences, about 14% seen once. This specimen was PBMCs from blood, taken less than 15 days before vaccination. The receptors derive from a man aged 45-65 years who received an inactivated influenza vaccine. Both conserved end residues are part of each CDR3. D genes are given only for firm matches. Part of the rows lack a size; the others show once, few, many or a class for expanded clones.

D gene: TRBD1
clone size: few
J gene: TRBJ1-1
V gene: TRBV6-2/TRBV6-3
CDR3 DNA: TGTGCCAGCAGTTTTACAGGGGGTCTCACTGAAGCTTTCTTT
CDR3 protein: CASSFTGGLTEAFF

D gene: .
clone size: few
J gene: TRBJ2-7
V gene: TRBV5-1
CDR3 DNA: TGCGCCAGCAGCTTGCGGCCAGTTGGGGGCTACGAGCAGTACTTC
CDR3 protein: CASSLRPVGGYEQYF

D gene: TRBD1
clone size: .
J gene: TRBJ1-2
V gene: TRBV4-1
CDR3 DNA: TGCGCCAGCAGCTACCGGGACAGCCTTAACTATGGCTACACCTTC
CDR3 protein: CASSYRDSLNYGYTF

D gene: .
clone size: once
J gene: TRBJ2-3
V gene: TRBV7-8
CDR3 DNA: TGTGCCAGCAGTAGAGTACCAGGCCTAAATGAGGATACGCAGTATTTT
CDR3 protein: CASSRVPGLNEDTQYF

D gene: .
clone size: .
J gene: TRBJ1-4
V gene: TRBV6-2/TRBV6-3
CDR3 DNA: TGTGCCAGCAGTCAAAACTTCGAGGAAAAACTGTTTTTT
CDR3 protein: CASSQNFEEKLFF

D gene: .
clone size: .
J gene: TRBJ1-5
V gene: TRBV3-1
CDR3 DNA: TGTGCCAGCAGCCCAGGGATAACGGTAAATCAGCCCCAGCATTTT
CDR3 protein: CASSPGITVNQPQHF

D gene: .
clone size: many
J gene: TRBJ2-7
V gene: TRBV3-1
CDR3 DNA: TGTGCCAGCAGCCAAATAAGCTCCTACGAGCAGTACTTC
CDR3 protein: CASSQISSYEQYF

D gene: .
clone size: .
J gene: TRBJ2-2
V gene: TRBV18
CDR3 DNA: TGTGCCAGCTCCCCGGGACTCACGACATACACCGGGGAGCTGTTTTTT
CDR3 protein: CASSPGLTTYTGELFF

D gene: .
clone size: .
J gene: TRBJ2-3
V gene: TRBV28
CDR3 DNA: TGTGCCAGCAGTTGGAAACGGGGCACAGATGCGCAGTATTTT
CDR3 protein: CASSWKRGTDAQYF

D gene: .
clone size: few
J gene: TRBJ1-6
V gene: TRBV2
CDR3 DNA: TGTGCCAGCAGATCGACACGACGAACTCAGAATTCACCCCTCCACTTT
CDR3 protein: CASRSTRRTQNSPLHF

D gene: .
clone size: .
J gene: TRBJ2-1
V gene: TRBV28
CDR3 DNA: TGTGCCAGCAGTTGGGGGGAGTTTGGACCAAACAACAATGAGCAGTTCTTC
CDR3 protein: CASSWGEFGPNNNEQFF

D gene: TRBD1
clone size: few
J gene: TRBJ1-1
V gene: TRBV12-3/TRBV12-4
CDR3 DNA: TGTGCCAGCAGAGATTCAGGGGGGAGAGCTTTCTTT
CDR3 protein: CASRDSGGRAFF

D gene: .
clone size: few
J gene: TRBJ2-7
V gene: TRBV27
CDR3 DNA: TGTGCCAGCAGATTAATCAGACAGGCGCCCTCTGAGCAGTACTTC
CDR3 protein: CASRLIRQAPSEQYF

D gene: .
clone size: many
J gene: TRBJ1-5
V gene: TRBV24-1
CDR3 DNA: TGTGCCACCAGTGATCCCCTCCGGCAAGATGAGCCCCAGCATTTT
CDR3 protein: CATSDPLRQDEPQHF

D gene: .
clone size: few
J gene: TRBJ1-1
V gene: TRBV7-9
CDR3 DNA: TGTGCCAGCAGCTTAAAAGGCGAGGAAGAAGCTTTCTTT
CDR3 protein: CASSLKGEEEAFF

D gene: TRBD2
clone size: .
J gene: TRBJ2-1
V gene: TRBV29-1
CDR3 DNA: TGCAGCCTTGATGGACTAGCGGGTACAGGGACCCTCGATGAGCAGTTCTTC
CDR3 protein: CSLDGLAGTGTLDEQFF

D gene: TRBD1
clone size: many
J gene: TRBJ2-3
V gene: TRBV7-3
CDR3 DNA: TGTGCCAGCAGCTCCTTGGGACAGTCGGCAGATACGCAGTATTTT
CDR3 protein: CASSSLGQSADTQYF

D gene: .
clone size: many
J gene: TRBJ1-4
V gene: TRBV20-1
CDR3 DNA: TGCAGTGCTAGAGATGGTCAGGGTCTCCGGGAAAAACTGTTTTTT
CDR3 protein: CSARDGQGLREKLFF

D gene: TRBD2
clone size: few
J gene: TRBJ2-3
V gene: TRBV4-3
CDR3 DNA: TGCGCCAGCAGCCAAGATCCGGGGGGGTCCCGGAATACGCAGTATTTT
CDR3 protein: CASSQDPGGSRNTQYF

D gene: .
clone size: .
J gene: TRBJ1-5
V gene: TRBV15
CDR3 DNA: TGTGCCACCGCCCCCAGGTCCGATCAGCCCCAGCATTTT
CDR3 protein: CATAPRSDQPQHF

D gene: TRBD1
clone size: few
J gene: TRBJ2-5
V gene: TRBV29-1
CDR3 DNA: TGCAGCGTTGAGGCAGGGGGCAAGACCCAGTACTTC
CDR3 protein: CSVEAGGKTQYF

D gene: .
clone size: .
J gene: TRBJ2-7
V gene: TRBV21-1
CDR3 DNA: TGTGCCAACAGCAACTCAGGACAGGACCGATTTCCCTACGAGCAGTACTTC
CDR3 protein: CANSNSGQDRFPYEQYF

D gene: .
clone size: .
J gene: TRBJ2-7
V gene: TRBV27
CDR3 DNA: TGTGCCAGCAGTTTCATCGGGGGCGCCTCCTCCTACGAGCAGTACTTC
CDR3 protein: CASSFIGGASSYEQYF

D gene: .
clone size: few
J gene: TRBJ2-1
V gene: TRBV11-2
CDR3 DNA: TGTGCCAGCAGCTTAGCCAGGGGGGCCAATGAGCAGTTCTTC
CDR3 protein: CASSLARGANEQFF

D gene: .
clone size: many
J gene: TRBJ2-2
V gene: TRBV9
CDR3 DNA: TGTGCCAGCAGCGTAGGAGGTTCCAACACCGGGGAGCTGTTTTTT
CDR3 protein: CASSVGGSNTGELFF

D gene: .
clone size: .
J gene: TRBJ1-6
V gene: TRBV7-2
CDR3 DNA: TGTGCCAGCAGCTTAGCGGGGGACAAGAATTCACCCCTCCACTTT
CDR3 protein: CASSLAGDKNSPLHF

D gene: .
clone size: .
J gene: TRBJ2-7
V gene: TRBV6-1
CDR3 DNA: TGTGCCAGCAGTCCGTTTGGGCAGGTCTACGAGCAGTACTTC
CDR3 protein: CASSPFGQVYEQYF

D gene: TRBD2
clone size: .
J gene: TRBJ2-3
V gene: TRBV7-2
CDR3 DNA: TGTGCCAGCAGCATCGGACTAGCGGGGGGTGGGCAGTATTTT
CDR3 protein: CASSIGLAGGGQYF

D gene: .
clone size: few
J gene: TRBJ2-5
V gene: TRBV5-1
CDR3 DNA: TGTGCCAGCAGCTTACAGGGTGAAGAGACCCAGTACTTC
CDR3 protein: CASSLQGEETQYF

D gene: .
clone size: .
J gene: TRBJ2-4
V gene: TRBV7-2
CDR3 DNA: TGTGCCAGCAGCTTAGGGGGGGCTTTAGCCAAAAACATTCAGTACTTC
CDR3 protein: CASSLGGALAKNIQYF

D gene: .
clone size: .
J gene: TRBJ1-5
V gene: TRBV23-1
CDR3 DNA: TGCGCCAGCAGTCAAACACAGACCAATCAGCCCCAGCATTTT
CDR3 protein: CASSQTQTNQPQHF

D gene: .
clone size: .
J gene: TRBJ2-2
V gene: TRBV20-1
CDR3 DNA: TGCAGTGCTAAACGGGCCGGGACGAACACCGGGGAGCTGTTTTTT
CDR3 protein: CSAKRAGTNTGELFF

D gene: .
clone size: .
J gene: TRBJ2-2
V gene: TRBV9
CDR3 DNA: TGTGCCAGCAGCGAGCGGAGTCACACCGGGGAGCTGTTTTTT
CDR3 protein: CASSERSHTGELFF

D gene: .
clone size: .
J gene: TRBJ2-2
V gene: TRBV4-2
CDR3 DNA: TGTGCCAGCAGTCCAAAAGTTGGGGGAGTGAACACCGGGGAGCTGTTTTTT
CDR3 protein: CASSPKVGGVNTGELFF

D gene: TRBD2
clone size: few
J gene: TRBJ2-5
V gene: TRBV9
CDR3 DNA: TGTGCCAGCAGCGCTAGCGGCCTCCAAGAGACCCAGTACTTC
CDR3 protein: CASSASGLQETQYF

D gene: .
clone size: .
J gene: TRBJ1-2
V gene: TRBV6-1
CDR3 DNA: TGTGCCAGCAGGATAACAGGGAGGGATGGCTACACCTTC
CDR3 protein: CASRITGRDGYTF

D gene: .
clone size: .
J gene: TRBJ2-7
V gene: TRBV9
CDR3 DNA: TGTGCCAGCAGCCTAGGTGGGGCAGGGGCCTACGAGCAGTACTTC
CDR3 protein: CASSLGGAGAYEQYF

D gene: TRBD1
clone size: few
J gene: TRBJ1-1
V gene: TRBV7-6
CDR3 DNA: TGTGCCAGCAGCTTAGAGACAGGGGTATTCGCTGAAGCTTTCTTT
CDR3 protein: CASSLETGVFAEAFF

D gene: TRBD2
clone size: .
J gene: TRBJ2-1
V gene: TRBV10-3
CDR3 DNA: TGTGCCATCAGCGCCCGGACTAGCGGGGGCAACCATAGCTCCTACAATGAGCAGTTCTTC
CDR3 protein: CAISARTSGGNHSSYNEQFF

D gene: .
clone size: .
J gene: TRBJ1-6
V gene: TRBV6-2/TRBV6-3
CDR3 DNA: TGTGCCAGCAGGACGGGTTCACCCCTCCACTTT
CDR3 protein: CASRTGSPLHF

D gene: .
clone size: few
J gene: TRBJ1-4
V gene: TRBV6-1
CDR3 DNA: TGTGCCAGTACCTTTGGCCGTCTTAATGAAAAACTGTTTTTT
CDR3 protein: CASTFGRLNEKLFF

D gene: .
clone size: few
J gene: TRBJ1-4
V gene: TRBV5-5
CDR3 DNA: TGTGCCAGCAGCCAGTTATCAGGAGAAAAACTGTTTTTT
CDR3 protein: CASSQLSGEKLFF

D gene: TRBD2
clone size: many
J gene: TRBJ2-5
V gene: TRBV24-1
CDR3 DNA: TGTGCCACCAGTGATCCGTACGCGGGGGGAGAGACCCAGTACTTC
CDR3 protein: CATSDPYAGGETQYF

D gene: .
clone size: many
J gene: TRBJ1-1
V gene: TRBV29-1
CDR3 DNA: TGCAGCGTTGAAATGGGAACTCCCCGACGGGGACCGCCTGGGACTGAAGCTTTCTTT
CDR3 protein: CSVEMGTPRRGPPGTEAFF

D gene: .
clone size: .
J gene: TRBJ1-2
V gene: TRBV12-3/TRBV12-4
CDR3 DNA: TGTTCCAGCAGCCCAAAGGACTATGGCTACACCTTC
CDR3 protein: CSSSPKDYGYTF

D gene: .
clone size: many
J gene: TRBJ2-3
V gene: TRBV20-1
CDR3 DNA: TGCAGTGGCACAAGGACAGATACGCAGTATTTT
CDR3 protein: CSGTRTDTQYF

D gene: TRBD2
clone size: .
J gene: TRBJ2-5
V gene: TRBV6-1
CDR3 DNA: TGTGCCAGCAGCTGGAACCCCTCTAGCGGGAGGGAGGGGGAGACCCAGTACTTC
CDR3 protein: CASSWNPSSGREGETQYF

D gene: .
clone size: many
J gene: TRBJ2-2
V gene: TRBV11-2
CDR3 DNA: TGTGCCAGCAGCTCCACGGCCGGGGAGCTGTTTTTT
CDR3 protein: CASSSTAGELFF

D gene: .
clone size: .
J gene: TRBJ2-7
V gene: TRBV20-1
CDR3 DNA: TGCAGTGTGCGGGGAGACGGGTACGAGCAGTACTTC
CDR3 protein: CSVRGDGYEQYF

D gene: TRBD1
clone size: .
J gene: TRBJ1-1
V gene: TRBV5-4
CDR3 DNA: TGTGCCAGCAGCCCCGCGGGACAGGGGAATACTGAAGCTTTCTTT
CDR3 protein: CASSPAGQGNTEAFF

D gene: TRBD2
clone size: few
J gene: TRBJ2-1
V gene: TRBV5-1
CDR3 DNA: TGCGCCAGCAGCTTGTCGGGAGGGGTGAATGAGCAGTTCTTC
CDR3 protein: CASSLSGGVNEQFF

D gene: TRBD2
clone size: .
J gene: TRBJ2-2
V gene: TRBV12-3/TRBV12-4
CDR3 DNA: TGTGCCAGCAGCCTAGCGGGAGTAGGGGAGCTGTTTTTT
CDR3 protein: CASSLAGVGELFF

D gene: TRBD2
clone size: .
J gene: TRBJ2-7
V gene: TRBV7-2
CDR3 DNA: TGTGCCAGCAGCCATGCCGGGACTAGTTCCGAGCAGTACTTC
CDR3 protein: CASSHAGTSSEQYF

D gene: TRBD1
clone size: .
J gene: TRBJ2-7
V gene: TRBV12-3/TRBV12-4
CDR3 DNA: TGTGCCAGCAGACAAGGACAGGGGGTGTTGAGACGGCAGTACTTC
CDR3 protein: CASRQGQGVLRRQYF